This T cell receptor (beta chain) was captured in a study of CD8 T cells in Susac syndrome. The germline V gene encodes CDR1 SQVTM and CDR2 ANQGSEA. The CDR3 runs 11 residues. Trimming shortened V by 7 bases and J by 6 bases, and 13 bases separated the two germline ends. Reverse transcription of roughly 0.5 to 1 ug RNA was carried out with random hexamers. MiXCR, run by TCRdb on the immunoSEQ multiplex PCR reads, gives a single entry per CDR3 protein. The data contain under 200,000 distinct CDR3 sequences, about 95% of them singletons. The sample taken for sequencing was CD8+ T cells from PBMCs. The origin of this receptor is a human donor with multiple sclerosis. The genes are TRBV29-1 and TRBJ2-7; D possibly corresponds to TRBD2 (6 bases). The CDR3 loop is CSAGGSSEQYF. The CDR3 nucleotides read TGCAGCGCCGGAGGGAGCTCCGAGCAGTACTTC.